What follows are 5 T cell receptor beta chains derived from one specimen sequenced in a study of T cell responses to AZD1222 COVID-19 vaccine. Libraries were prepared by immunoSEQ multiplex PCR; TCRdb keeps only in-frame clonotypes and omits some of them. The data contain fewer than 200,000 clones, around 89% of them singletons. The source material was peripheral blood, sampled 28 days after the second dose of the MenACWY control vaccine. These TCRs come from an adult who received the MenACWY meningococcal vaccine as a control.

Worth noting for this clone: The sample carries other DNA sequences with the same CDR3. V is TRBV6-5 and J is TRBJ1-2; the D gene is possibly TRBD1 (5 bases). The CDR3 has 13 amino acids. Germline CDR1 is MNHEY and CDR2 is SVGAGI. With 7 bases removed from V and 7 bases from J, the gap between germline ends came to 16 bases. The CDR3 loop reads CASTSGTDSGYTF. Here the CDR3 DNA reads TGTGCCAGCACCTCCGGGACGGACTCTGGCTACACCTTC.

The chain couples TRBV5-1 to TRBJ1-5; a weak D match, TRBD1 (5 bases). V was trimmed by 4 bases and J by 7 bases, leaving 15 bases between them. Germline V gene data show CDR1 as SGHRS and CDR2 as YFSETQ. The CDR3 covers 14 residues. The CDR3 DNA reads TGCGCCAGCAGCGGGGGAGAGGGTGAACAGCCCCAGCATTTT. This codes for CASSGGEGEQPQHF.

J is TRBJ2-7 and V is TRBV27; 10 nucleotides agree with TRBD2. The CDR3 has 16 amino acids. In germline, CDR1 is MNHEY, CDR2 SMNVEV (reference sequence). V trimming: 2 bases; J trimming: 12 bases; junction bases outside the gene matches: 16. The CDR3 nucleotides read TGTGCCAGCAGTTTAAACTTGGCTAGCGGGAGCGAAAGGCTGTACTTC. Protein sequence: CASSLNLASGSERLYF.

V and J are TRBV7-2 and TRBJ2-7; 11 bases fit TRBD2. The V segment lost 2 bases and the J segment 6 bases; nucleotides outside the gene matches: 15. Per germline, CDR1 SGHTA and CDR2 FQGNSA. There are 18 residues in the CDR3. CDR3 in amino acids: CASSLTPLAGAPFLEQYF. The CDR3 DNA sequence: TGTGCCAGCAGCTTAACCCCACTAGCGGGAGCCCCCTTTCTCGAGCAGTACTTC. The variable domain in full, with the rest retrieved from reference TRBV7-2 and TRBJ2-7, is GAGVSQSPSNKVTEKGKDVELRCDPISGHTALYWYRQSLGQGLEFLIYFQGNSAPDKSGLPSDRFSAERTGGSVSTLTIQRTQQEDSAVYLCASSLTPLAGAPFLEQYFGPGTRLTVT.

The CDR3 DNA reads TGTGCCAGCGATGCGCGGGGGTCCTCCATATTTAATGAAAAACTGTTTTTT. The encoded protein is CASDARGSSIFNEKLFF. This chain joins TRBV2 and TRBJ1-4; D perhaps matches TRBD1 (5 bases). Between the trimmed V and J ends, which lost 8 bases and 4 bases, there was a span of 23 bases. This CDR3 comprises 17 residues. Germline CDR1 reads SNHLY; CDR2 reads FYNNEI.